The 14 T cell receptor beta chains below come from one sample, sequenced in a study of blood T cells in healthy people across ages. It was with a sample-barcoded 5' primer and a J-beta primer mix that a second PCR of roughly 7 to 11 cycles was run. TCRdb reanalysed the 5' RACE reads using MiXCR and keeps one entry per CDR3 protein. The sample shows just under 750,000 distinct CDR3 sequences, approximately 22% of them seen only once. Sequenced input: blood. Receptors were obtained from a man in his sixties or seventies in good health.

CDR3 DNA sequence: TGCGCCAGCAGCCAAGAACAACAGGACTACGAGCAGTACGTC. This sequence encodes CASSQEQQDYEQYV. The chain couples TRBV4-1 to TRBJ2-7; D is perhaps TRBD1 (5 bases). Trimming shortened V by 0 bases and J by 3 bases, and 9 bases separated the two germline ends. The CDR3 extends over 14 amino acids. Germline values: CDR1 MGHRA, CDR2 YSYEKL.

This clonotype was picked up a small number of times. The genes are TRBV7-9 and TRBJ2-1; no definite D call. This CDR3 region has 13 residues. V was clipped by 0 bases and J by 9 bases, with 9 bases between them. CDR1 SEHNR and CDR2 FQNEAQ come from the germline V gene (reference sequence). CDR3 DNA: TGTGCCAGCAGCTTAGCGCTAAATACTGAGCAGTTCTTC. Its translation: CASSLALNTEQFF. The whole variable domain, filled in from reference TRBV7-9 and TRBJ2-1, reads DTGVSQNPRHKITKRGQNVTFRCDPISEHNRLYWYRQTLGQGPEFLTYFQNEAQLEKSRLLSDRFSAERPKGSFSTLEIQRTEQGDSAMYLCASSLALNTEQFFGPGTRLTVL.

This clonotype was seen at least ten times. The V gene is TRBV6-6, the J gene TRBJ1-5; 7 nucleotides align to TRBD1. After removal of 5 bases from V and 5 bases from J, the junction contained 6 bases not matched to a gene. CDR1 is MNHNY and CDR2 is SVGAGI in the germline V gene (reference sequence). This CDR3 is 14 amino acids long. CDR3 region: CASSTTGAYQPQHF. CDR3 nucleotide sequence: TGTGCCAGCAGTACAACAGGGGCCTATCAGCCCCAGCATTTT.

This clonotype was found a few times. The V and J genes are TRBV29-1 and TRBJ2-1; D uncertain. The CDR3 is made up of 12 amino acids. The V gene's germline CDR1 is SQVTM and CDR2 ANQGSEA. The germline V and J ends were trimmed by 7 bases and 3 bases, with 10 bases remaining between them. CDR3 residues: CSAGDLYNEQFF. The DNA of the CDR3 is TGCAGCGCTGGTGACCTCTACAATGAGCAGTTCTTC.

This clonotype was counted a few times. The rearrangement links TRBV20-1 to TRBJ1-2; 7 bases map to TRBD1. This CDR3 comprises 13 residues. Germline CDR1 is DFQATT and CDR2 is SNEGSKA (reference sequence). The junction had 10 bases not matched to a gene; V was cut back by 6 bases and J by 6 bases. Here the CDR3 reads CSALSEGANGYTF. The CDR3 nucleotides read TGCAGTGCGCTCTCCGAGGGGGCGAATGGCTACACCTTC.

This clonotype was counted only a few times. V gene TRBV29-1 combines with J gene TRBJ1-5; 10 bases line up with TRBD1. This CDR3 has 15 residues. Trimming at V came to 5 bases and at J to 2 bases, leaving 6 bases not matched to a gene. Germline-derived CDR1 and CDR2 are SQVTM and ANQGSEA. CDR3 protein: CSVCFGTGGNQPQHF. The CDR3 bases are TGCAGCGTTTGTTTCGGGACAGGGGGCAATCAGCCCCAGCATTTT.

The rearrangement links TRBV29-1 to TRBJ2-1; TRBD1 is a possible D gene (6 bases). Germline V lookup: CDR1 SQVTM, CDR2 ANQGSEA. This CDR3 spans 14 amino acids. Trimming cost V 4 bases and J 5 bases, with 15 bases left between them. Here the CDR3 reads CSVVPDSYNNEQFF. The CDR3 coding sequence is TGCAGCGTTGTCCCGGACAGTTACAACAATGAGCAGTTCTTC.

This chain joins TRBV5-1 and TRBJ2-5; D possibly corresponds to TRBD1 (6 bases). The J call may be incorrect, as the DNA end agrees better with TRBJ2-7. Per germline, CDR1 SGHRS and CDR2 YFSETQ. The CDR3 consists of 13 residues. CDR3 in amino acids: CASSTGLTSEQYV. In nucleotides, the CDR3 is TGCGCCAGCAGCACAGGGTTGACATCCGAGCAGTACGTC.

This clonotype was detected only a few times. This sequence joins TRBV4-3 and TRBJ1-4; D uncertain. The CDR3 runs 13 residues. V shed 0 bases and J shed 8 bases, with 7 bases lying between them. The germline V gene encodes CDR1 LGHNA and CDR2 YSLEER. DNA of the CDR3: TGCGCCAGCAGCCAAGATGGGAGGGAAAAACTGTTTTTT. Its protein is CASSQDGREKLFF.

The chain combines TRBV12-3 or TRBV12-4 with TRBJ2-1; possible D gene TRBD2, 6 bases. V lost 6 bases to trimming and J lost 0 bases, with 12 bases between them. This CDR3 comprises 15 residues. The CDR3 sequence: CASSQTSHSYNEQFF. The DNA for the CDR3 is TGTGCCAGCAGCCAGACTAGTCACTCCTACAATGAGCAGTTCTTC.

The sample holds a few counts of this clonotype. The chain joins TRBV2 to TRBJ1-1; D remains unclear. Trimming took off 7 bases at V and 3 bases at J, with 12 bases between the two ends. Per germline, CDR1 SNHLY and CDR2 FYNNEI. This CDR3 spans 13 amino acids. As DNA, the CDR3 is TGTGCCAGCACTAGGATCAAGGACACTGAAGCTTTCTTT. This encodes CASTRIKDTEAFF. The complete variable domain, with remaining parts taken from reference TRBV2 and TRBJ1-1, reads EPEVTQTPSHQVTQMGQEVILRCVPISNHLYFYWYRQILGQKVEFLVSFYNNEISEKSEIFDDQFSVERPDGSNFTLKIRSTKLEDSAMYFCASTRIKDTEAFFGQGTRLTVV.

The chain has TRBV27 and TRBJ1-1; no firm D call. The V gene's germline CDR1 is MNHEY and CDR2 SMNVEV (reference sequence). Trimming shortened V by 2 bases and J by 6 bases, and 16 bases separated the two germline ends. The CDR3 is 15 residues long. CDR3 bases: TGTGCCAGCAGTTTAGATGGGGTAGTGAGCTCTGAAGCTTTCTTT. It specifies CASSLDGVVSSEAFF.

This clonotype was observed a few times. The chain's CDR3 is CASSFGGFYEQYV. The CDR3 DNA is TGTGCCAGCAGTTTCGGCGGATTCTACGAGCAGTACGTC. The V gene is TRBV12-3 or TRBV12-4, the J gene TRBJ2-7, with unresolved D. The germline V and J ends were trimmed by 3 bases and 3 bases, with 9 bases remaining between them. There are 13 residues in the CDR3.

In this sample, this clonotype turned up a few times. This chain links TRBV29-1 with TRBJ2-5; 7 bases map to TRBD1. Germline V CDR1 and CDR2: SQVTM, ANQGSEA. Trimming at V came to 6 bases and at J to 4 bases, leaving 8 bases not matched to a gene. The CDR3 is 13 residues long. The CDR3 loop is CSVRQGLAETQYF. The CDR3 coding sequence is TGCAGCGTGAGACAGGGCTTGGCAGAGACCCAGTACTTC.